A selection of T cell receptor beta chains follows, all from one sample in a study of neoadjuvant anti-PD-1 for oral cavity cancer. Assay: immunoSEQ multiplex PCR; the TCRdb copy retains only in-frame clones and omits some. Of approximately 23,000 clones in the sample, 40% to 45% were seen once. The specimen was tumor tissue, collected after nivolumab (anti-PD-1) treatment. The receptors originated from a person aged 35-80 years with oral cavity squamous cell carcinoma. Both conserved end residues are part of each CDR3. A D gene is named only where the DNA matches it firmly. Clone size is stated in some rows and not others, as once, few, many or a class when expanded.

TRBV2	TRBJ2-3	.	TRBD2	TGTGCCAGCAGTGGCCAAGCGGGGGGGCCTTCTAGCACAGATACGCAGTATTTT	CASSGQAGGPSSTDTQYF
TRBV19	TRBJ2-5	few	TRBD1	TGTGCCAGTAGTATAAGGTACAGGGGGCGCAAAGAGACCCAGTACTTC	CASSIRYRGRKETQYF
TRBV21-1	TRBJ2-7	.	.	TGTGCCAGCAGCACGCCCTTCCGAGGACAGGGGATATTGCTACACGAGCAGTACTTC	CASSTPFRGQGILLHEQYF
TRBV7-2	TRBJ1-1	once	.	TGTGCCAGCAGCTTAGGCGGGACGGGGACCAACACTGAAGCTTTCTTT	CASSLGGTGTNTEAFF
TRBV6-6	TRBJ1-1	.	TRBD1	TGTGCCAGCAGTTTAGGACAGGGGGCGCGGGTCACTGAAGCTTTCTTT	CASSLGQGARVTEAFF
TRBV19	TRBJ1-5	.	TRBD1	TGTGCCAGTAGTAAGCTACAGGGGGCGGATCAGCCCCAGCATTTT	CASSKLQGADQPQHF
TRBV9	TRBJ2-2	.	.	TGTGCCAGCAGCCCCGAGGGAGGTGCGAACACCGGGGAGCTGTTTTTT	CASSPEGGANTGELFF
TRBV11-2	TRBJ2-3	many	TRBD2	TGTGCCAGCAGCTTCCCCTGGGCTAGCGGGGTCACAGATACGCAGTATTTT	CASSFPWASGVTDTQYF
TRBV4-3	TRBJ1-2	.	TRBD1	TGCGCCAGCAGCCAAGGGAAAACAGGGGAGGGTGGCTACACCTTC	CASSQGKTGEGGYTF
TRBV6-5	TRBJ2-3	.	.	TGTGCCAGCAGTTCCCCCGGGGTGGATACGCAGTATTTT	CASSSPGVDTQYF
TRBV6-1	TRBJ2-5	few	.	TGTGCCAGCAGTGCGAACGAGCAGGGTTCTGGGACCCAGTACTTC	CASSANEQGSGTQYF
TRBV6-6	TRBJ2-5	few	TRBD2	TGTGCCAGCAGAAAAACTAGCGGGGGGGCCGGAGAGACCCAGTACTTC	CASRKTSGGAGETQYF
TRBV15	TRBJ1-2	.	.	TGTGCCACCAGCAGAGGAGATTATGGCTACACCTTC	CATSRGDYGYTF
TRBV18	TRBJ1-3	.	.	TGTGCCAGCTCGTTCCAGGGACGGAGTCTCCTTGGAAACACCATATATTTT	CASSFQGRSLLGNTIYF
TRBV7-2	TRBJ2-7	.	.	TGTGCCAGCAGCTTAGGCCAGGGCTTTCTAGAGCAGTACTTC	CASSLGQGFLEQYF
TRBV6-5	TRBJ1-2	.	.	TGTGCCAGCAGCGACACAGGGTATGGCTACACCTTC	CASSDTGYGYTF
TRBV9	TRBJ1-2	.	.	TGTGCCAGCAGCGTAGCTACGACGGCAAACTATGGCTACACCTTC	CASSVATTANYGYTF
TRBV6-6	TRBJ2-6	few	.	TGTGCCAGCGGGGAGTACTCTGGGGCCAACGTCCTGACTTTC	CASGEYSGANVLTF
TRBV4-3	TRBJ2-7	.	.	TGCGCCAGCAGCGGCGGACAGTCGAGCTCCTACGAGCAGTACTTC	CASSGGQSSSYEQYF
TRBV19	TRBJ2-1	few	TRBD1	TGTGCCAGTAGTCCGACAGGGGACAATGAGCAGTTCTTC	CASSPTGDNEQFF
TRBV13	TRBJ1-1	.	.	TGTGCCAGCAGCTTAGCCGGGCGCACTGAAGCTTTCTTT	CASSLAGRTEAFF
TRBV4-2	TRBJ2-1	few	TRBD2	TGTGCCAGCAGCCAAGATGCGACTAGCGGTTACAATGAGCAGTTCTTC	CASSQDATSGYNEQFF
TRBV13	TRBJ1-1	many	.	TGTGCCAGCAGTGAATTCTCAGAGAACACTGAAGCTTTCTTT	CASSEFSENTEAFF
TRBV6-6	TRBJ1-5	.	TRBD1	TGTGCCAGCAGTCCAGGGGGAAATCTAGCCATCAGCAACCAGCATTTT	CASSPGGNLAISNQHF
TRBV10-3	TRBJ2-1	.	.	TGTGCCATCAGTGTCCCCCCACTTGGCTACAATGAGCAGTTCTTC	CAISVPPLGYNEQFF
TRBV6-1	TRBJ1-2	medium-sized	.	TGTGCCAGCAGTGACAGGATTTTCGACGGCTACACCTTC	CASSDRIFDGYTF
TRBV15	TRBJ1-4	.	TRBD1	TGTGCCACCAGCAGAGGATCCCGGGGGCAGGGGGGTGAAAAACTGTTTTTT	CATSRGSRGQGGEKLFF
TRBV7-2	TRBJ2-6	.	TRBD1	TGTGCCAGCAGCCCCGGGACAGGGGTTCCTGGGGCCAACGTCCTGACTTTC	CASSPGTGVPGANVLTF
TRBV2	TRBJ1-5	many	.	TGTGCCAGCAGGGAGGGTCAGCCCCAGCATTTT	CASREGQPQHF
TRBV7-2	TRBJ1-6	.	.	TGTGCCAGCAGCTTAGGGGGCAGCTCCTATAATTCACCCCTCCACTTT	CASSLGGSSYNSPLHF
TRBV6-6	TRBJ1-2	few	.	TGTGCCAGCAGCCGGGACGGTTCTAACTATGGCTACACCTTC	CASSRDGSNYGYTF
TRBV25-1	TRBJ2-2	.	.	TGTGCCACCGACTGGGCGAACACCGGGGAGCTGTTTTTT	CATDWANTGELFF
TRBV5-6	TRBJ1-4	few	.	TGTGCCAGCAGCTTGGCGGCAGGGGCGAATGAAAAACTGTTTTTT	CASSLAAGANEKLFF
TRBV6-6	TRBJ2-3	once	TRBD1	TGTGCCAGCAGTTACTCACAGGGGGTAGGGACAGATACGCAGTATTTT	CASSYSQGVGTDTQYF
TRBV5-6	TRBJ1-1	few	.	TGTGCCAGCAGCTTATTGTCGGGGGCGAACACTGAAGCTTTCTTT	CASSLLSGANTEAFF
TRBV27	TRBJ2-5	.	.	TGTGCCAGCAGTCGCTACAGGGGACTTTCCCAAGAGACCCAGTACTTC	CASSRYRGLSQETQYF
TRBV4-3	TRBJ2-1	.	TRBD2	TGCGCCAGCAGCCAAGATAGGGTTCGGGGGGGCTCCTACAATGAGCAGTTCTTC	CASSQDRVRGGSYNEQFF
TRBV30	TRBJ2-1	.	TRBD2	TGTGCCGGGACTAGCGGGGGATACAATGAGCAGTTCTTC	CAGTSGGYNEQFF
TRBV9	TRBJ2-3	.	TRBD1	TGTGCCAGCAGCGCCTGGACAGGGGGGATCACAGATACGCAGTATTTT	CASSAWTGGITDTQYF
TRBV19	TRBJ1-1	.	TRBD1	TGTGCCAGTAGTAACCCTGCAACAGGGGGTGGCACTGAAGCTTTCTTT	CASSNPATGGGTEAFF
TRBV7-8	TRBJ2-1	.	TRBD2	TGTGCCAGCAGCCCCCGGACTAGCGGGGGGGCGTCCTACAATGAGCAGTTCTTC	CASSPRTSGGASYNEQFF
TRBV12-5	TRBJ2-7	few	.	TGTGCTAGTGGTTTGCCCCGGGGCTCCGCACTCTACGAGCAGTACTTC	CASGLPRGSALYEQYF
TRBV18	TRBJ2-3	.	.	TGTGCCAGCTCACCGTCCGCCCTACACTTGAGCACAGATACGCAGTATTTT	CASSPSALHLSTDTQYF
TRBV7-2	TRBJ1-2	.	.	TGTGCCAGCAGCTTTCCCCGAGCTCCACGGTCTGGCTACACCTTC	CASSFPRAPRSGYTF
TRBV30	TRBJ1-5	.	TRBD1	TGTGCCTGGGCCCGGACAGGGGGCAGGAATCAGCCCCAGCATTTT	CAWARTGGRNQPQHF
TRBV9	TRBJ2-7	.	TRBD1	TGTGCCAGCAGCGTAGTAGAGACAGGGAAAGGAAGGGACGAGCAGTACTTC	CASSVVETGKGRDEQYF
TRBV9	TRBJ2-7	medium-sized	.	TGTGCCAGCAGCGTAGAGGGGGGTCTGGCCGACGAGCAGTACTTC	CASSVEGGLADEQYF
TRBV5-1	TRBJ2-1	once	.	TGCGCCAGCAGCCTTGAAGGGGGCTCCTACAATGAGCAGTTCTTC	CASSLEGGSYNEQFF
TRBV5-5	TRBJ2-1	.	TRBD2	TGTGCCAGCAGCCCCAGACTAGCGGGACCTACCTACAATGAGCAGTTCTTC	CASSPRLAGPTYNEQFF
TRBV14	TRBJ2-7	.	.	TGTGCCAGCAGCCAAGAGCCCGCAGGGGCACTAACCTACGAGCAGTACTTC	CASSQEPAGALTYEQYF
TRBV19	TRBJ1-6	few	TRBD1	TGTGCCAGTGGTAAGACAGGGGGAAATTCACCCCTCCACTTT	CASGKTGGNSPLHF
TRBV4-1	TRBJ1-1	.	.	TGCGCCAGCAGCCAAGAATGGAGGACGAACACTGAAGCTTTCTTT	CASSQEWRTNTEAFF
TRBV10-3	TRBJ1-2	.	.	TGTGCCATCAGTGAGTCGGAACAGGGAAACTATGGCTACACCTTC	CAISESEQGNYGYTF